These 32 T cell receptor beta chains originate from one sample sequenced in a study of cytomegalovirus exposure and HLA in healthy donors. The PCR employed 60 Vbeta primers together with 13 Jbeta primers. This table comes from immunoSEQ multiplex PCR, and its TCRdb copy is limited to in-frame clones, with some not included. The profile shows approximately 110,000 clones, around 67% of them singletons. The sequencing input was PBMCs. These receptor sequences come from a man aged 60 to 69 in good health and CMV-seropositive.

This clone was picked up one time. The V gene is TRBV14, the J gene TRBJ1-6; D unresolved. CDR1 and CDR2 (germline): SGHDN, FVKESK. V was pared by 2 bases and J by 7 bases, with 12 bases between. The CDR3 consists of 15 residues. CDR3 DNA sequence: TGTGCCAGCAGCCAACAAAATGCGGGAAATTCACCCCTCCACTTT. This sequence encodes CASSQQNAGNSPLHF.

This clone was seen once. The chain has TRBV7-3 and TRBJ2-3; 8 positions agree with TRBD2. After removal of 2 bases from V and 2 bases from J, the junction contained 6 bases not matched to a gene. The CDR3 sequence is 16 residues long. Looked up from germline, CDR1 is SGHTA and CDR2 is FQGTGA. CDR3 sequence reads: CASSLLAGGLTDTQYF. DNA of the CDR3: TGTGCCAGCAGCTTACTTGCGGGGGGCCTCACAGATACGCAGTATTTT.

The rearrangement joins TRBV7-4 to TRBJ1-1; D not resolved. CDR1 and CDR2 (germline): SGHVT, SQSDAQ. The V end lost 3 bases, the J end lost 8 bases, and 4 bases lay between the germline ends. The CDR3 has 10 residues. CDR3 region: CASSFREAFF. CDR3 coding DNA: TGTGCCAGCAGCTTCAGGGAAGCTTTCTTT.

The rearrangement uses TRBV4-2 and TRBJ1-1; 9 positions match TRBD1. The V segment lost 2 bases and the J segment 3 bases; nucleotides outside the gene matches: 4. From germline, CDR1 is LGHNA and CDR2 YNFKEQ. The CDR3 is 15 residues long. The CDR3 here is CASSQPGQGDTEAFF. The CDR3 DNA follows: TGTGCCAGCAGCCAACCGGGACAGGGAGACACTGAAGCTTTCTTT.

This sequence joins TRBV4-2 and TRBJ2-7; TRBD2 matches 7 bases. The CDR3 is made up of 16 amino acids. Germline lookup yields CDR1 LGHNA and CDR2 YNFKEQ. Trimming at V came to 0 bases and at J to 7 bases, leaving 12 bases not matched to a gene. This chain's CDR3 is CASSQEGGDLFLEQYF. Here the CDR3 DNA reads TGTGCCAGCAGCCAAGAGGGGGGGGACCTCTTTTTGGAGCAGTACTTC.

The V gene is TRBV4-1, the J gene TRBJ1-4; maybe TRBD1 (5 bases). CDR1 is MGHRA, CDR2 YSYEKL, per germline. The ends were cut back, 0 bases at V and 0 bases at J, with 8 bases in the middle. This CDR3 is 16 amino acids long. This CDR3 reads CASSQDWGATNEKLFF. The CDR3 DNA reads TGCGCCAGCAGCCAAGATTGGGGGGCAACTAATGAAAAACTGTTTTTT.

This clone was counted once. This chain links TRBV10-1 with TRBJ2-3, with 9 bases lining up with TRBD2. J gave up 2 bases and V 6 bases, and 3 bases lay outside the gene matches. This CDR3 is 14 amino acids long. The germline V gene has CDR1 WNHNN and CDR2 SYGVQD (reference sequence). CDR3 residues: CASRSGGTTDTQYF. The CDR3 region has the DNA TGCGCCAGCAGAAGCGGGGGGACCACAGATACGCAGTATTTT.

This clone was seen many times. This chain joins TRBV4-1 and TRBJ1-1; D is undetermined. The ends were cut back, 0 bases at V and 7 bases at J, with 12 bases in the middle. Germline CDR1 and CDR2: MGHRA and YSYEKL. The CDR3 totals 14 residues. CDR3 residues: CASSQDPGQLEAFF. The DNA of the CDR3 is TGCGCCAGCAGCCAAGATCCAGGCCAACTTGAAGCTTTCTTT.

The chain links TRBV19 to TRBJ1-3; D is uncertain. V was trimmed by 8 bases and J by 0 bases, leaving 5 bases between them. Germline loops: CDR1 LNHDA, CDR2 SQIVND (reference sequence). There are 12 residues in the CDR3. The CDR3 nucleotides are TGTGCCAGTTCCTACTCTGGAAACACCATATATTTT. Residues: CASSYSGNTIYF.

The rearrangement joins TRBV6-5 to TRBJ2-3, with D unclear. Trimming left V 0 bases short and J 0 bases short, with 10 bases between. Germline CDR1 reads MNHEY; CDR2 reads SVGAGI. The CDR3 is 16 residues long. This CDR3 reads CASSYSSFVSTDTQYF. The CDR3 DNA sequence: TGTGCCAGCAGTTACTCTAGTTTCGTCAGCACAGATACGCAGTATTTT.

This clone was recorded a few times. The chain couples TRBV5-1 to TRBJ1-4; D is undetermined. In germline, CDR1 is SGHRS, CDR2 YFSETQ. The CDR3 runs 15 residues. V lost 0 bases and J lost 8, with 14 bases in between. The CDR3 nucleotides read TGCGCCAGCAGCTTGGCCGGGTTCTTTAAGGAAAAACTGTTTTTT. Its translation: CASSLAGFFKEKLFF.

A few counts support this clone. This sequence joins TRBV10-3 and TRBJ2-7; no clear D gene. This CDR3 is built from 13 residues. Germline-derived CDR1 and CDR2 are ENHRY and SYGVKD. The ends were cut back, 6 bases at V and 0 bases at J, with 9 bases in the middle. CDR3 in amino acids: CAIRGGNSYEQYF. CDR3 nucleotides: TGTGCCATCAGAGGCGGAAACTCCTACGAGCAGTACTTC.

This rearrangement joins TRBV18 to TRBJ2-7, with 7 bases lining up with TRBD1. This CDR3 is 15 amino acids long. Germline V gene lookup returns CDR1 KGHSH and CDR2 LQKENI. V lost 2 bases, J lost 3 bases, and 7 bases stayed unmatched. CDR3 in amino acids: CASSPRRQGVYEQYF. As DNA, the CDR3 is TGTGCCAGCTCACCAAGACGACAGGGAGTCTACGAGCAGTACTTC.

The chain is built from TRBV30 and TRBJ1-2; 9 bases agree with TRBD1. The CDR3 totals 14 residues. Germline CDR1 GTSNPN, CDR2 SVGIG (reference sequence). Losses at the gene ends were 7 bases for V and 8 bases for J; bases not matched to a gene: 14. CDR3 sequence reads: CASVRDREGRGYTF. The DNA for the CDR3 is TGTGCCTCAGTCCGGGACAGGGAGGGGAGGGGCTACACCTTC. Looking up the rest from reference TRBV30 and TRBJ1-2 gives the full variable domain: SQTIHQWPATLVQPVGSPLSLECTVEGTSNPNLYWYRQAAGRGLQLLFYSVGIGQISSEVPQNLSASRPQDRQFILSSKKLLLSDSGFYLCASVRDREGRGYTFGSGTRLTVV.

This clone was detected once. The V and J genes are TRBV11-2 and TRBJ2-1, with 7 bases identical to TRBD2. Trimming at V came to 3 bases and at J to 5 bases, leaving 4 bases not matched to a gene. CDR1 is SGHAT, CDR2 FQNNGV, per germline. The CDR3 sequence is 14 residues long. The CDR3 protein is CASSLLAANNEQFF. The CDR3, as DNA: TGTGCCAGCAGCTTGCTAGCGGCTAACAATGAGCAGTTCTTC.

The chain links TRBV6-1 to TRBJ2-7, with unresolved D. The germline gives CDR1 MNHNS, CDR2 SASEGT. The CDR3 length is 12 residues. Trimming removed 5 bases from V and 3 bases from J, with 8 bases in between. CDR3: CASSHDIYEQYF. CDR3 DNA: TGTGCCAGCAGTCATGACATCTACGAGCAGTACTTC.

The chain uses TRBV7-8 and TRBJ2-6, with no clear D. The V gene's germline CDR1 is SGHVS and CDR2 FQNEAQ. The V and J ends lost 6 bases and 2 bases respectively, with 8 bases between them. This CDR3 region has 14 residues. CDR3 loop: CASSSVPGANVLTF. CDR3 bases: TGTGCCAGCAGTAGTGTGCCTGGGGCCAACGTCCTGACTTTC. Variable domain in full (rest from reference TRBV7-8 and TRBJ2-6): GAGVSQSPRYKVAKRGQDVALRCDPISGHVSLFWYQQALGQGPEFLTYFQNEAQLDKSGLPSDRFFAERPEGSVSTLKIQRTQQEDSAVYLCASSSVPGANVLTFGAGSRLTVL.

J is TRBJ1-2 and V is TRBV28; 10 bases agree with TRBD1. Germline values: CDR1 MDHEN, CDR2 SYDVKM. After removal of 5 bases from V and 2 bases from J, the junction contained 2 bases not matched to a gene. The CDR3 extends over 14 amino acids. CDR3 coding DNA: TGTGCCAGCAGTGACAGGGGGCAGAACTATGGCTACACCTTC. Its protein is CASSDRGQNYGYTF.

The chain couples TRBV6-1 to TRBJ1-1, with TRBD1 matching 7 bases. Germline values: CDR1 MNHNS, CDR2 SASEGT. The CDR3 consists of 14 residues. J gave up 1 base and V 6 bases, and 5 bases lay outside the gene matches. This CDR3 reads CASRLTGENTEAFF. CDR3 bases: TGTGCCAGCAGACTAACAGGGGAGAACACTGAAGCTTTCTTT.

The genes are TRBV6-1 and TRBJ1-5; possibly TRBD1 for D (5 bases). V shed 0 bases and J shed 3 bases, with 6 bases lying between them. CDR3 length: 14 amino acids. Germline values: CDR1 MNHNS, CDR2 SASEGT. For the CDR3, the DNA is TGTGCCAGCAGTGAAGCCAGGGCCAATCAGCCCCAGCATTTT. Translated: CASSEARANQPQHF.

This clone was seen once. This chain connects TRBV5-1 to TRBJ2-1; 11 bases line up with TRBD2. Per the germline V gene, CDR1 is SGHRS and CDR2 is YFSETQ. The CDR3 covers 15 residues. With 4 bases clipped from V and 10 bases from J, the junction kept 10 bases outside the gene matches. CDR3 nucleotide sequence: TGCGCCAGCAGCCCGACTAGCGGGGTCCCCGGGGAGCAGTTCTTC. Encoded protein: CASSPTSGVPGEQFF. The full variable domain, with the rest looked up from reference TRBV5-1 and TRBJ2-1, is KAGVTQTPRYLIKTRGQQVTLSCSPISGHRSVSWYQQTPGQGLQFLFEYFSETQRNKGNFPGRFSGRQFSNSRSEMNVSTLELGDSALYLCASSPTSGVPGEQFFGPGTRLTVL.

The V and J genes are TRBV28 and TRBJ2-7; 7 bases match TRBD1. Germline CDR1 reads MDHEN; CDR2 reads SYDVKM. Trimming took 10 bases from V and 3 from J; bases not matched to a gene: 9. The CDR3 is 13 residues long. The CDR3 loop reads CATLQGLLYEQYF. CDR3 coding DNA: TGTGCCACCCTACAGGGGCTCCTCTACGAGCAGTACTTC.

The V call is TRBV6-5, the J call TRBJ2-7; 8 bases line up with TRBD2. CDR1 and CDR2 from the germline V gene are MNHEY and SVGAGI. This CDR3 comprises 15 residues. V lost 9 bases and J lost 1; bases outside the gene matches: 11. CDR3 protein: CASANGGDTSYEQYF. In DNA form, the CDR3 reads TGTGCCAGTGCTAACGGGGGGGACACGTCCTACGAGCAGTACTTC.

J is TRBJ1-6 and V is TRBV7-2; 9 bases map to TRBD1. The trim removed 5 bases at V and 10 bases at J, leaving 6 bases unmatched. CDR3 size: 14 residues. The germline CDR1 and CDR2 sequences are SGHTA and FQGNSA. CDR3 in DNA: TGTGCCAGCAGCGGGGGACAGGGAATCTCACCCCTCCACTTT. Encoded protein: CASSGGQGISPLHF.

This clone turned up a few times. The chain uses TRBV5-1 and TRBJ2-5; D not certain. This CDR3 contains 14 residues. V was pared by 3 bases and J by 0 bases, with 9 bases between. Germline V lookup: CDR1 SGHRS, CDR2 YFSETQ. The CDR3 spells CASSSQSNQETQYF. CDR3 bases: TGCGCCAGCAGCTCCCAAAGCAACCAAGAGACCCAGTACTTC.

The chain has TRBV2 and TRBJ2-3; D gene unclear. The CDR3 totals 16 residues. V lost 11 bases to trimming and J lost 0 bases, with 21 bases between them. The germline CDR1 and CDR2 sequences are SNHLY and FYNNEI. The CDR3 protein is CASPLSSSASTDTQYF. The CDR3 bases are TGTGCCTCCCCTCTTTCCTCGAGCGCAAGCACAGATACGCAGTATTTT.

This chain joins TRBV30 and TRBJ1-6; the D gene is possibly TRBD1 (5 bases). The CDR3 is made up of 15 amino acids. V shed 7 bases and J shed 6 bases, with 19 bases lying between them. The germline V gene encodes CDR1 GTSNPN and CDR2 SVGIG (reference sequence). In DNA, the CDR3 is TGTGCCTTGGAGGGTTTTGGAGGGGCTAATTCACCCCTCCACTTT. It yields the protein CALEGFGGANSPLHF.

This sequence joins TRBV9 and TRBJ1-4; D is perhaps TRBD1 (6 bases). The germline V and J ends were trimmed by 3 bases and 6 bases, with 15 bases remaining between them. The CDR3 is made up of 15 amino acids. Germline CDR1 and CDR2: SGDLS and YYNGEE. The CDR3 here is CASSARDRWDEKLFF. The CDR3 nucleotides read TGTGCCAGCAGCGCACGAGACAGGTGGGATGAAAAACTGTTTTTT.

This clone came up a few times. The V gene is TRBV5-1, the J gene TRBJ2-1, with 7 bases aligning to TRBD2. The CDR3 covers 15 residues. Unmatched junction bases numbered 1, after V lost 0 bases and J lost 1 base. Germline CDR1 reads SGHRS; CDR2 reads YFSETQ. The CDR3 reads CASSLGLASYNEQFF. The CDR3 DNA sequence: TGCGCCAGCAGCTTGGGACTAGCTTCCTACAATGAGCAGTTCTTC.

The chain employs TRBV2 and TRBJ1-4; weak D call: TRBD1 (5 bases). The CDR3 totals 14 residues. Trimming cost V 4 bases and J 3 bases, with 9 bases left between them. From germline, CDR1 is SNHLY and CDR2 FYNNEI. The CDR3 bases are TGTGCCAGCAGTGTGGGGGGATCTAATGAAAAACTGTTTTTT. Translated, it gives CASSVGGSNEKLFF. Complete variable domain (other parts from reference TRBV2 and TRBJ1-4): EPEVTQTPSHQVTQMGQEVILRCVPISNHLYFYWYRQILGQKVEFLVSFYNNEISEKSEIFDDQFSVERPDGSNFTLKIRSTKLEDSAMYFCASSVGGSNEKLFFGSGTQLSVL.

This chain uses TRBV2 with TRBJ1-5, with a weak D call TRBD1 (5 bases). The germline V gene has CDR1 SNHLY and CDR2 FYNNEI. CDR3 length: 15 residues. Trimming removed 4 bases from V and 2 bases from J, with 12 bases in between. The CDR3 DNA reads TGTGCCAGCAGTGTTGACGGGGGGGGCAATCAGCCCCAGCATTTT. It specifies CASSVDGGGNQPQHF. Drawing the rest from reference TRBV2 and TRBJ1-5, the complete variable domain is EPEVTQTPSHQVTQMGQEVILRCVPISNHLYFYWYRQILGQKVEFLVSFYNNEISEKSEIFDDQFSVERPDGSNFTLKIRSTKLEDSAMYFCASSVDGGGNQPQHFGDGTRLSIL.

This clone occurred a few times. The rearrangement uses TRBV11-2 and TRBJ1-1; no clear D. Trimming took 2 bases from V and 0 from J, leaving 10 bases between them. Germline V gives CDR1 SGHAT, CDR2 FQNNGV. This CDR3 has 15 residues. The CDR3 DNA follows: TGTGCCAGCAGCTTAACCGGGGTAATGAACACTGAAGCTTTCTTT. Translated: CASSLTGVMNTEAFF.